Below, 9 T cell receptor beta chains from the same sample are listed, as sequenced in a study of early T cells in non-severe SARS-CoV-2 infection. TCRdb reanalysed the 5' RACE reads using MiXCR and keeps one entry per CDR3 protein. Among 80,000 to 100,000 distinct CDR3 sequences, 9.5% to 11% were seen once, and the ten largest hold around 4.8%. Specimen: whole blood, collected at baseline. The receptor source for this set is an adult who was a healthcare worker with PCR-confirmed SARS-CoV-2 infection or an uninfected control (not recorded which).

The genes are TRBV12-3 or TRBV12-4 and TRBJ1-2; D remains unclear. The V and J ends lost 6 bases and 8 bases respectively, with 13 bases between them. This CDR3 has 12 amino acids. CDR3 in amino acids: CASRRETGGYTF. CDR3 sequence (DNA): TGTGCCAGCAGGCGGGAGACTGGGGGCTACACCTTC.

This clonotype was picked up a small number of times. This chain connects TRBV30 to TRBJ2-7, with TRBD2 as a possible D gene (6 bases). CDR3 length: 15 residues. The germline V gene encodes CDR1 GTSNPN and CDR2 SVGIG (reference sequence). V was cut by 3 bases and J by 7 bases, with 22 bases left in between. CDR3 region: CAWRAAGLGAWEQYF. CDR3 nucleotide sequence: TGTGCCTGGAGGGCCGCGGGACTGGGAGCGTGGGAGCAGTACTTC.

This clonotype turned up a few times. The chain couples TRBV10-3 to TRBJ2-3; 9 nucleotides match TRBD1. Per the germline V gene, CDR1 is ENHRY and CDR2 is SYGVKD. The CDR3 has 15 amino acids. J gave up 0 bases and V 5 bases, and 3 bases lay outside the gene matches. CDR3 region: CAISPGQGSTDTQYF. CDR3 nucleotide sequence: TGTGCCATCAGTCCGGGACAGGGTAGCACAGATACGCAGTATTTT.

This clonotype was observed at least ten times. The chain joins TRBV4-3 to TRBJ2-3, with 8 bases lining up with TRBD2. Per the germline V gene, CDR1 is LGHNA and CDR2 is YSLEER. The trim removed 1 base at V and 1 base at J, leaving 4 bases unmatched. The CDR3 extends over 16 amino acids. The CDR3 sequence is CASSQGGGFGTDTQYF. Here the CDR3 DNA reads TGCGCCAGCAGCCAAGGCGGGGGGTTCGGCACAGATACGCAGTATTTT.

About this clonotype: At one of its ends the junction is not consistent with the germline gene, which may arise from a read error. The V call is TRBV5-6, the J call TRBJ1-5, with 8 bases matching TRBD1. Germline CDR1 reads SGHDT; CDR2 reads YYEEEE. The CDR3 is 14 amino acids. The chain's CDR3 is CASSLAGGKQPQHF. As DNA, the CDR3 is TGTGCCAGCAGCTTGGCAGGGGGCAAACAGCCCCAGCATTTT.

This clonotype was counted between two and nine times. The chain is built from TRBV7-3 and TRBJ2-7, with D maybe TRBD1 (6 bases). Germline V gene lookup returns CDR1 SGHTA and CDR2 FQGTGA. The CDR3 contains 15 residues. V was trimmed by 2 bases and J by 3 bases, leaving 14 bases between them. DNA of the CDR3: TGTGCCAGCAGCTTAGGGGGAGACAGGCACTACGAGCAGTACTTC. This codes for CASSLGGDRHYEQYF.

This clonotype was seen ten or more times. The chain couples TRBV7-9 to TRBJ2-7, with 9 bases identical to TRBD2. Germline CDR1 reads SEHNR; CDR2 reads FQNEAQ (reference sequence). There are 14 residues in the CDR3. V lost 5 bases, J lost 4 bases, and 6 bases stayed unmatched. The CDR3 spells CASSPGLAGYEQYF. The CDR3 DNA follows: TGTGCCAGCAGCCCGGGACTAGCTGGTTACGAGCAGTACTTC. The entire variable domain, with the rest obtained from reference TRBV7-9 and TRBJ2-7, is as follows: DTGVSQNPRHKITKRGQNVTFRCDPISEHNRLYWYRQTLGQGPEFLTYFQNEAQLEKSRLLSDRFSAERPKGSFSTLEIQRTEQGDSAMYLCASSPGLAGYEQYFGPGTRLTVT.

This clonotype was counted at least ten times. The V call is TRBV6-5, the J call TRBJ2-1; TRBD1 matches 9 bases. J was trimmed by 1 base and V by 7 bases; bases with no gene match: 5. CDR1 and CDR2 from the germline V gene are MNHEY and SVGAGI. The CDR3 spans 15 residues. The CDR3 protein is CASTPGTGSYNEQFF. The CDR3, as DNA: TGTGCCAGCACTCCCGGGACAGGGTCCTACAATGAGCAGTTCTTC.

This clonotype was seen more than once but under ten times. The V call is TRBV10-3, the J call TRBJ2-1; D is possibly TRBD1 (5 bases). V was shortened by 6 bases and J by 4 bases, with 10 bases between the two germline ends. The CDR3 length is 13 residues. Germline V gene lookup returns CDR1 ENHRY and CDR2 SYGVKD. The DNA for the CDR3 is TGTGCCATCAGACAGGATCCTTACAATGAGCAGTTCTTC. Protein product: CAIRQDPYNEQFF.